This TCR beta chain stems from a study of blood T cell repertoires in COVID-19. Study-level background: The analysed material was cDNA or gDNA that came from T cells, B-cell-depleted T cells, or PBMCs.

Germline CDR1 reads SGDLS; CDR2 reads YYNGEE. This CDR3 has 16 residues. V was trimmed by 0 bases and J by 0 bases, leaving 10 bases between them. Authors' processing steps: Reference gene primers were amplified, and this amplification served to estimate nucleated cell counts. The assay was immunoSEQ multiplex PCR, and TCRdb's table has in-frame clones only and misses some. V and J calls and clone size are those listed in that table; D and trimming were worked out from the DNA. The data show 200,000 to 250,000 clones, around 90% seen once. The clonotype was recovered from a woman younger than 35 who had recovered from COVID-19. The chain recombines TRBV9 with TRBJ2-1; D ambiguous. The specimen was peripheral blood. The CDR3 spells CASSVGDINSYNEQFF. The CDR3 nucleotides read TGTGCCAGCAGCGTAGGAGACATAAACTCCTACAATGAGCAGTTCTTC.